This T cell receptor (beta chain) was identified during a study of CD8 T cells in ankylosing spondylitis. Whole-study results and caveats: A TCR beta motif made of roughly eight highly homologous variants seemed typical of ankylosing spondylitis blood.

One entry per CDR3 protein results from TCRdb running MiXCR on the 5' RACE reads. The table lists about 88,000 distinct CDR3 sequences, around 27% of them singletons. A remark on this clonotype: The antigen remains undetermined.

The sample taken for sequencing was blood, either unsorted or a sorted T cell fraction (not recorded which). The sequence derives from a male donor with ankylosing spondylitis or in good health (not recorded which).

The CDR3 DNA sequence: TGTGCCAGCAGCTTTAGCGGGGGAGCCTACAATGAGCAGTTCTTC. Translation: CASSFSGGAYNEQFF. The chain employs TRBV5-4 and TRBJ2-1, with 9 bases lining up with TRBD2. Germline-derived CDR1 and CDR2 are SGHNT and YYREEE (reference sequence). The CDR3 runs to 15 residues. Trimming took 2 bases from V and 2 from J; bases not matched to a gene: 2.